This T cell receptor (beta chain) was obtained from a study of blood T cells in healthy people across ages. Samples each yielded at least 5 micrograms of total RNA. The CDR3 is 13 residues long. CDR1 is SGHAT, CDR2 FQNNGV, per germline. Using a J-beta primer mix together with a sample-barcoded 5' primer, a second PCR was run for about 6 to 12 cycles. Via MiXCR, TCRdb re-called the 5' RACE reads, giving one row per CDR3 protein. Of over 700,000 distinct CDR3 sequences listed, about 55% are singletons. Concerning this clonotype: As yet, its antigen is unknown. A read error may account for a junction end that differs from germline.

General observations from the study: Getting older went along with TCR beta diversity per million T cells dropping roughly linearly.

The chain couples TRBV11-2 to TRBJ1-1; D not certain. Sample: blood. This clonotype originated in a man older than 75 in good health. CDR3 protein: CTSSLEDARVAFF. The CDR3 DNA follows: TGTACCAGCAGCTTAGAGGACGCTAGGGTAGCTTTCTTT.